A selection of T cell receptor beta chains follows, all from one sample in a study of T-cell reconstitution after alpha-beta-depleted transplantation in children. TCRdb processed the PCR reads anew with MiXCR; each CDR3 protein has one entry. The data show roughly 200,000 distinct CDR3 sequences, 5.5% to 7% seen once. This specimen was PBMCs, taken before TCRalphabeta/CD19-depleted stem cell transplant. These receptors originate from a boy younger than 10 with acute lymphoblastic leukemia, due to receive a stem cell transplant. Each CDR3 is given with its conserved first and last residue. The D gene is left open where the match is weak. Clone size is stated in some rows and not others, as once, few, many or a class when expanded.

NA,many,TRBV4-3,TRBJ2-7,TGCGCCAGCAGCCAAGCATTCCAGGGTGGGTCCTACGAGCAGTACTTC,CASSQAFQGGSYEQYF
NA,many,TRBV5-6,TRBJ2-1,TGTGCCAGCGGACTTCGGGGGTATGAGCAGTTCTTC,CASGLRGYEQFF
NA,many,TRBV29-1,TRBJ2-3,TGCAGCGTTGAGGTCGGGGTGTGGAGCACAGATACGCAGTATTTT,CSVEVGVWSTDTQYF
NA,many,TRBV7-9,TRBJ2-2,TGTGCCAGCAGCTTAGTCGAGACCTCGAACACCGGGGAGCTGTTTTTT,CASSLVETSNTGELFF
TRBD1,few,TRBV7-3,TRBJ1-1,TGTGCCAGCAGCCCCCGACAGGGGCCTGAAGCTTTCTTT,CASSPRQGPEAFF
TRBD1,many,TRBV12-3/TRBV12-4,TRBJ1-2,TGTGCCAGCAGTTATGGGACAGGGACGGGGGATGGCTACACCTTC,CASSYGTGTGDGYTF
TRBD2,many,TRBV12-3/TRBV12-4,TRBJ2-5,TGTGCCAGCAGCACCGGGACTAGCGGGCCGAAGTACCAAGAGACCCAGTACTTC,CASSTGTSGPKYQETQYF
NA,many,TRBV4-2,TRBJ1-1,TGTGCCAGCAGCCTAGACAGAATGAACACTGAAGCTTTCTTT,CASSLDRMNTEAFF
TRBD1,many,TRBV5-1,TRBJ2-1,TGCGCCAGCAGCCCCTACAGGGGGCTCAGGAATGAGCAGTTCTTC,CASSPYRGLRNEQFF
NA,many,TRBV20-1,TRBJ2-7,TGCAGTGCTCCACAGATCTACGAGCAGTACTTC,CSAPQIYEQYF
NA,many,TRBV7-9,TRBJ2-7,TGTGCCAGCAGCTCACAGGGTTTCGAGCAGTACTTC,CASSSQGFEQYF
TRBD1,many,TRBV20-1,TRBJ1-2,TGCAGTGCTACCCGGGACAGGGAGGACTATGGCTACACCTTC,CSATRDREDYGYTF
NA,NA,TRBV4-1,TRBJ2-7,TGCGCCAGCAGCCAAGATCTAACAGGGCTCTACGAGCAGTACTTC,CASSQDLTGLYEQYF
NA,NA,TRBV28,TRBJ1-3,TGTGCCAGCAGCCTTGGACCGAGCGGCACCATATATTTT,CASSLGPSGTIYF
NA,many,TRBV18,TRBJ2-3,TGTGCCAGCTCACCAATAAGGGCAAACACAGATACGCAGTATTTT,CASSPIRANTDTQYF
NA,NA,TRBV19,TRBJ1-5,TGTGCCAGTAGCAGGAGGGACAAAAGCAATCAGCCCCAGCATTTT,CASSRRDKSNQPQHF
TRBD1,many,TRBV5-5,TRBJ2-5,TGTGCCAGCAGCTCTGCGCAGGGGGCGAACAAAGAGACCCAGTACTTC,CASSSAQGANKETQYF
NA,NA,TRBV7-7,TRBJ1-5,TGTGCTAGCAGCTTGGACGCGGGGCAGCCCCAGCATTTT,CASSLDAGQPQHF
NA,NA,TRBV18,TRBJ2-1,TGTGCCAGCTCCTCGACGGAAGATGGTGAGCAGTTCTTC,CASSSTEDGEQFF
NA,many,TRBV10-3,TRBJ2-5,TGTGCCATCAGTGAGTCGGGACCCCAAGAGACCCAGTACTTC,CAISESGPQETQYF
TRBD1,many,TRBV7-2,TRBJ1-1,TGTGCCAGCAGCCGCACGGACAGGGGCGGGACTGAAGCTTTCTTT,CASSRTDRGGTEAFF
NA,few,TRBV5-6,TRBJ2-5,TGTGCCAGCAGCCTCAAGCGGCGGATCGGCACCAAAGAGACCCAGTACTTC,CASSLKRRIGTKETQYF
NA,NA,TRBV7-9,TRBJ2-2,TGTGCCAGCAGCTACGACCGGGACTCGACGAACACCGGGGAGCTGTTTTTT,CASSYDRDSTNTGELFF
NA,many,TRBV28,TRBJ1-2,TGTGCCAGCAGTTTGGGGGGGGGGAACTATGGCTACACCTTC,CASSLGGGNYGYTF
TRBD2,NA,TRBV20-1,TRBJ2-3,TGCAGTGCTAGGCGCCTAGCGGGCCGCACAGATACGCAGTATTTT,CSARRLAGRTDTQYF
NA,NA,TRBV18,TRBJ1-2,TGTGCCAGCTCACCAGCGACGGAATCGGGCTACACCTTC,CASSPATESGYTF
NA,many,TRBV29-1,TRBJ2-2,TGCAGCGTTGATATCGCAGGGGCGAACACCGGGGAGCTGTTTTTT,CSVDIAGANTGELFF
NA,many,TRBV7-9,TRBJ1-1,TGTGCCAGCAGTGACCGGGACACGAACACTGAAGCTTTCTTT,CASSDRDTNTEAFF
TRBD1,many,TRBV29-1,TRBJ2-1,TGCAGCGTTGAGATCCCCAGGGGGCTTAGGGATGAGCAGTTCTTC,CSVEIPRGLRDEQFF
TRBD1,many,TRBV28,TRBJ1-3,TGTGCCAGCAGTCTCCCATCAGATCGACAGGGGGAAGGAAACACCATATATTTT,CASSLPSDRQGEGNTIYF
NA,NA,TRBV4-3,TRBJ2-1,TGCGCCAGCAGCCAAGATAGGTTCAACCATGAGCAGTTCTTC,CASSQDRFNHEQFF
NA,many,TRBV29-1,TRBJ1-1,TGCAGCGTTGCCGGCTCCTGGGGCACTGAAGCTTTCTTT,CSVAGSWGTEAFF
TRBD2,many,TRBV7-2,TRBJ2-7,TGTGCCAGCAGCTTAGCGCCTGGGACTAGCGGGAGTTACGAGCAGTACTTC,CASSLAPGTSGSYEQYF